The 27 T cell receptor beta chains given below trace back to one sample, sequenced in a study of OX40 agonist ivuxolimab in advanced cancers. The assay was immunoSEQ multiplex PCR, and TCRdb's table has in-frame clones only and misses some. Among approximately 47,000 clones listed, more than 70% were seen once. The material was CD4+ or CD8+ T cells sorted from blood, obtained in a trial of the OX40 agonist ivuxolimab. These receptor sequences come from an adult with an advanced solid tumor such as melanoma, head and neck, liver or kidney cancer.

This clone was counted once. The CDR3 region has the DNA TGTGCCAGCAGAGACAGGGTTAACTATGGCTACACCTTC. Its protein is CASRDRVNYGYTF. This chain links TRBV2 with TRBJ1-2; TRBD1 agrees at 7 bases. Germline CDR1 SNHLY, CDR2 FYNNEI. This CDR3 has 13 amino acids. Trimming at V came to 6 bases and at J to 1 base, leaving 2 bases not matched to a gene.

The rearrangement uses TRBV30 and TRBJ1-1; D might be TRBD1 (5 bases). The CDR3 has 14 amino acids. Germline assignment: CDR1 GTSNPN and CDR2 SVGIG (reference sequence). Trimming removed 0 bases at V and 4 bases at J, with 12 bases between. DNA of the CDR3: TGTGCCTGGAGTGTGGGGGTCTCTTCCACTGAAGCTTTCTTT. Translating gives CAWSVGVSSTEAFF.

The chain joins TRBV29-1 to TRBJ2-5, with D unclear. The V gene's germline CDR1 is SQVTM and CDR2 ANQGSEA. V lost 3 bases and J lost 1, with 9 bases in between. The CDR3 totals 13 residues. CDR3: CSVDLGPQETQYF. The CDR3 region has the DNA TGCAGCGTTGATCTTGGGCCCCAAGAGACCCAGTACTTC.

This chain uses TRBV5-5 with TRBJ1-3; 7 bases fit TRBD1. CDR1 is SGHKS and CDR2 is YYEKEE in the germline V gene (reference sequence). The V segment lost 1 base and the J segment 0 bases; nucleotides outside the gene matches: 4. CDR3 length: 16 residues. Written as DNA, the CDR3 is TGTGCCAGCAGCTTGCCGGGACAGAGCTCTGGAAACACCATATATTTT. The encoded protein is CASSLPGQSSGNTIYF.

The CDR3 is CASSALAGVTGELFF. CDR3 DNA sequence: TGTGCCAGCAGTGCTCTAGCGGGAGTCACCGGGGAGCTGTTTTTT. The chain has TRBV2 and TRBJ2-2; TRBD2 matches 10 bases. With V trimmed by 4 bases and J by 4 bases, 3 bases remained unmatched. Per germline, CDR1 SNHLY and CDR2 FYNNEI. This CDR3 contains 15 residues.

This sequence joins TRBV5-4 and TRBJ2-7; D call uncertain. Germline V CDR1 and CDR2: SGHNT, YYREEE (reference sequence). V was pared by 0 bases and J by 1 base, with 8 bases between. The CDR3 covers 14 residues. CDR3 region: CASSLVASSYEQYF. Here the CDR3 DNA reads TGTGCCAGCAGCTTGGTTGCTAGTTCCTACGAGCAGTACTTC.

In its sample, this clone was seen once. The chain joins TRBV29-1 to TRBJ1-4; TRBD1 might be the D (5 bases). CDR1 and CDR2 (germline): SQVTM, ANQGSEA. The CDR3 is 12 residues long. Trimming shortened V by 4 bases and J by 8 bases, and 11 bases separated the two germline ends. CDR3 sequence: CSVGGGAEKLFF. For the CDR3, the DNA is TGCAGCGTTGGTGGGGGAGCCGAAAAACTGTTTTTT.

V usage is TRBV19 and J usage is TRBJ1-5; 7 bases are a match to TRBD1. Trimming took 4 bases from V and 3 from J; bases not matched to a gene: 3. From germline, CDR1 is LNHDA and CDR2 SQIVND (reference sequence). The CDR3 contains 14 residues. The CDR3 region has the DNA TGTGCCAGTAGTACAACAGGGGCCAATCAGCCCCAGCATTTT. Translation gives CASSTTGANQPQHF.

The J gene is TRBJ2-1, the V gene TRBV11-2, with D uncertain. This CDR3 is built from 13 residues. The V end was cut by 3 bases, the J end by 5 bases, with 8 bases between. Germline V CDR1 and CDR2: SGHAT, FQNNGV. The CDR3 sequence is CASSFSFNNEQFF. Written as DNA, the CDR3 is TGTGCCAGCAGCTTTTCCTTCAACAATGAGCAGTTCTTC.

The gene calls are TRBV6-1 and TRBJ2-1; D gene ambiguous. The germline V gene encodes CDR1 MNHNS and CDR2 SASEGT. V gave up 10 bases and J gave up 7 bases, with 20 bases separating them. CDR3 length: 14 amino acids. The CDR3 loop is CATLYSGPLNEQFF. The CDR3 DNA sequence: TGTGCCACCTTGTACAGTGGACCTTTGAATGAGCAGTTCTTC.

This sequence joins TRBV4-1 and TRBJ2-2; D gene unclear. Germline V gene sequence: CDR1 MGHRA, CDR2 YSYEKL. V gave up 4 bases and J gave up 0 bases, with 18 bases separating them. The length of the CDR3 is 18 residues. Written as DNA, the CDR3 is TGCGCCAGCAGCCTCATAAACTTGTGGGCCTCGAACACCGGGGAGCTGTTTTTT. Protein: CASSLINLWASNTGELFF.

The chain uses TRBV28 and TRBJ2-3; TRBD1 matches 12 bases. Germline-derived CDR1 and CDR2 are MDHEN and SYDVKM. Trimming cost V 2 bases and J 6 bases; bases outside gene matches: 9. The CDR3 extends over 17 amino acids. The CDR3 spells CASSLAGTGGSRDTQYF. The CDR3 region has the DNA TGTGCCAGCAGTTTAGCCGGGACAGGGGGCAGTCGGGATACGCAGTATTTT.

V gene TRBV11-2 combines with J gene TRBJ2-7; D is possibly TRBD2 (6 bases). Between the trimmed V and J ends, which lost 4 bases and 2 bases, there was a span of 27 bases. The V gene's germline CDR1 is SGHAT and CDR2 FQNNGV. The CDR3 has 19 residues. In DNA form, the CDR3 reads TGTGCCAGCAGCTCCCGGCTCATGGGGGGAGCCCTCCAACCCTACGAGCAGTACTTC. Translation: CASSSRLMGGALQPYEQYF.

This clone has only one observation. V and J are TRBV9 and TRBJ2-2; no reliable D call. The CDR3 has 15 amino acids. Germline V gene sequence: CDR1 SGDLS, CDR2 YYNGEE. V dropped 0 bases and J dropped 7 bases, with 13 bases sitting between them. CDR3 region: CASSVGAADGGELFF. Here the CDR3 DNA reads TGTGCCAGCAGCGTAGGGGCGGCTGACGGCGGGGAGCTGTTTTTT. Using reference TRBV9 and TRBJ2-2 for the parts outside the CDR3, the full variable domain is DSGVTQTPKHLITATGQRVTLRCSPRSGDLSVYWYQQSLDQGLQFLIQYYNGEERAKGNILERFSAQQFPDLHSELNLSSLELGDSALYFCASSVGAADGGELFFGEGSRLTVL.

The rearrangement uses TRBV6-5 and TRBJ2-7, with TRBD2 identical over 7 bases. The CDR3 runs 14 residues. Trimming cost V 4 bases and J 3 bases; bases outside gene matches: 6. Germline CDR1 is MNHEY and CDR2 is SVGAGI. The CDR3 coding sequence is TGTGCCAGCAGTTCGGACGGGAGGCACTACGAGCAGTACTTC. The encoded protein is CASSSDGRHYEQYF.

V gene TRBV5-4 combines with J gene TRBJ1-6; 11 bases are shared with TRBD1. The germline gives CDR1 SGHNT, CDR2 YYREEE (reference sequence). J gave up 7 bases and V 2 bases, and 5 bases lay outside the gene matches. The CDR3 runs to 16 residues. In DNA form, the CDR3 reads TGTGCCAGCAGCTTCGGACAGGGGGCTGGGAATTCACCCCTCCACTTT. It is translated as CASSFGQGAGNSPLHF.

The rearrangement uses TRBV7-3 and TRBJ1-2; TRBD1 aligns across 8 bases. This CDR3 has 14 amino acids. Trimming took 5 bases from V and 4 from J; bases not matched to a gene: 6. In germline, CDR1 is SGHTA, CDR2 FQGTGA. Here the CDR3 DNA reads TGTGCCAGCAGCCTTGGACAGGGACCCTATGGCTACACCTTC. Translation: CASSLGQGPYGYTF.

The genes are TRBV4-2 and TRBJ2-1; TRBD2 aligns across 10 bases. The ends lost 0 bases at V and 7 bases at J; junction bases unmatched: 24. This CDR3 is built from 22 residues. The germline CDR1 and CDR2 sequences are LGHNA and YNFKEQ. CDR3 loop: CASSQEGALRSGRGSVRNEQFF. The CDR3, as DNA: TGTGCCAGCAGCCAAGAGGGGGCTCTAAGGAGCGGGAGGGGAAGTGTGAGAAATGAGCAGTTCTTC.

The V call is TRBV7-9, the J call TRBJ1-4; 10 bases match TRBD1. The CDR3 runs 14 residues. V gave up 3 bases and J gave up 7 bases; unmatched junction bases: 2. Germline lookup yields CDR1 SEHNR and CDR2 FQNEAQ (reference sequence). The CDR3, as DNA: TGTGCCAGCAGCTTGGACAGGGGGACTGAAAAACTGTTTTTT. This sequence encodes CASSLDRGTEKLFF.

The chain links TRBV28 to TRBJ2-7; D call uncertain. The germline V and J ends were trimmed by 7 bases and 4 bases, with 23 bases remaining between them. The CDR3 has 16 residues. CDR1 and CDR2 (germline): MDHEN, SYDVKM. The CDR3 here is CASIPLGTRRVYEQYF. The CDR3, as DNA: TGTGCCAGCATCCCCCTGGGTACTCGAAGGGTATACGAGCAGTACTTC.

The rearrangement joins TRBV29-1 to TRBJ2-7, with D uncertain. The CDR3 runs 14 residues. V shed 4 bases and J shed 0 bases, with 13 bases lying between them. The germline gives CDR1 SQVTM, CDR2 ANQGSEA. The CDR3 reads CSVGGARSSYEQYF. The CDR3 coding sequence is TGCAGCGTTGGGGGTGCACGGAGCTCCTACGAGCAGTACTTC.

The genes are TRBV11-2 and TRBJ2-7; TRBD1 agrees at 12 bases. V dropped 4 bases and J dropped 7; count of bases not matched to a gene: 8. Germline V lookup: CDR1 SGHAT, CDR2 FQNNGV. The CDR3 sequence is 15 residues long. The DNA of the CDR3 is TGTGCCAGCAGCTCCCTCCGGGACAGGGGGCTGGAGCAGTACTTC. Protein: CASSSLRDRGLEQYF.

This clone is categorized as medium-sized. This CDR3 is CASSWGPGEQYF. As DNA, the CDR3 is TGCGCCAGCAGCTGGGGGCCGGGGGAGCAGTACTTC. The genes are TRBV5-1 and TRBJ2-7; D might be TRBD1 (6 bases). Per the germline V gene, CDR1 is SGHRS and CDR2 is YFSETQ. Between the trimmed V and J ends, which lost 3 bases and 7 bases, there was a span of 11 bases. This CDR3 contains 12 residues.

CDR3 DNA: TGCGCCAGCAGATCTAGAGCGGGAGTTGCCGATACGCAGTATTTT. Amino acid sequence: CASRSRAGVADTQYF. The chain has TRBV5-1 and TRBJ2-3, with TRBD2 matching over 8 bases. The length of the CDR3 is 15 residues. The germline V gene has CDR1 SGHRS and CDR2 YFSETQ. Trimming took 5 bases from V and 6 from J; bases not matched to a gene: 11.

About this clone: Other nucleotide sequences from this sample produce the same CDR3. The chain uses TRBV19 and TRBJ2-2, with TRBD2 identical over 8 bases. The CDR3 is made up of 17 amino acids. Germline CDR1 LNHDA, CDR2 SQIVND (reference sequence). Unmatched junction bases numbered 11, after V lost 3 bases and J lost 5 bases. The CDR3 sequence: CASSMKGLVFFTGELFF. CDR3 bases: TGTGCCAGTAGTATGAAGGGACTAGTATTCTTTACCGGGGAGCTGTTTTTT. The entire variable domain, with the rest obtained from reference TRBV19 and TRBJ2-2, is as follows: DGGITQSPKYLFRKEGQNVTLSCEQNLNHDAMYWYRQDPGQGLRLIYYSQIVNDFQKGDIAEGYSVSREKKESFPLTVTSAQKNPTAFYLCASSMKGLVFFTGELFFGEGSRLTVL.

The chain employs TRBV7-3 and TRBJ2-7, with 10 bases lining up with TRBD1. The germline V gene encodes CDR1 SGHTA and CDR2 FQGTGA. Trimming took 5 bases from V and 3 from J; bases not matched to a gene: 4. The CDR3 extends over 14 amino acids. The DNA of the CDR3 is TGTGCCAGCAGCGCCGGGACAGGGGACTACGAGCAGTACTTC. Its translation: CASSAGTGDYEQYF.

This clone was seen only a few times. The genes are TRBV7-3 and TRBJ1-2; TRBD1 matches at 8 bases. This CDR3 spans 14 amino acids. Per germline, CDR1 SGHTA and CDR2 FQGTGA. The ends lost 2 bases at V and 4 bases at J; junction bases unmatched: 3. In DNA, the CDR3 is TGTGCCAGCAGCTTAGGACAGGGAGGCTATGGCTACACCTTC. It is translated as CASSLGQGGYGYTF.